This record looks at one TCR beta chain sequence and its context. Its antigen remains unidentified. This table comes from immunoSEQ multiplex PCR, and its TCRdb copy is limited to in-frame clones, with some not included. The table records more than 95,000 clones, 80% to 90% of them present only once. Between the trimmed V and J ends, which lost 7 bases and 6 bases, there was a span of 19 bases. CDR1 and CDR2 from the germline V gene are SGHAT and FQNNGV. The CDR3 is 14 residues long. The sample comes from a study of cytomegalovirus exposure and HLA in healthy donors. General study results and limits: With high specificity and sensitivity, the classifier reportedly diagnosed cytomegalovirus status.

The gene calls are TRBV11-2 and TRBJ2-7, with D possibly being TRBD2 (6 bases). The receptor comes from a woman under 30 in good health and CMV-seronegative. Sequencing used PBMCs. In nucleotides, the CDR3 is TGTGCCAGCACCCTAGGGCGGGGAACGACCGAGCAGTACTTC. Its protein is CASTLGRGTTEQYF.